Listed here are 17 T cell receptor beta chains from one sample, sequenced in a study of blood T cell repertoires in COVID-19. Profiling relied on immunoSEQ multiplex PCR, and the TCRdb table lists in-frame clones only, not all of them. The data show some 340,000 clones, around 87% seen once. The specimen was PBMCs or T cells enriched from blood (not recorded which). The receptors were gathered from a woman aged 25 to 39 who had recovered from COVID-19.

This chain joins TRBV5-1 and TRBJ2-1; no reliable D call. Germline loops: CDR1 SGHRS, CDR2 YFSETQ. CDR3 length equals 15 residues. V shed 0 bases and J shed 8 bases, with 15 bases lying between them. The CDR3 coding sequence is TGCGCCAGCAGCTTGGTCAGCATGACTTACGATGAGCAGTTCTTC. Translated, it gives CASSLVSMTYDEQFF.

This chain uses TRBV7-8 with TRBJ1-5; 8 bases fit TRBD1. The V and J ends lost 4 bases and 4 bases, in that order; junction bases with no gene match: 6. Per the germline V gene, CDR1 is SGHVS and CDR2 is FQNEAQ. This CDR3 has 15 amino acids. CDR3 sequence reads: CASSSYRGSNQPQHF. The CDR3 region has the DNA TGTGCCAGCAGCTCGTACAGGGGGAGTAATCAGCCCCAGCATTTT.

This clone was counted once. This rearrangement joins TRBV29-1 to TRBJ1-2; TRBD1 aligns across 8 bases. CDR1 is SQVTM and CDR2 is ANQGSEA in the germline V gene. The CDR3 extends over 13 amino acids. The V and J ends lost 6 bases and 8 bases, in that order; junction bases with no gene match: 11. CDR3 in amino acids: CSVDWGTGQGYTF. Written as DNA, the CDR3 is TGCAGCGTCGACTGGGGGACAGGTCAAGGCTACACCTTC.

As concerns this clone: This sample includes further DNA sequences coding for the same CDR3. V usage is TRBV5-1 and J usage is TRBJ1-1; maybe TRBD1 (6 bases). Germline lookup yields CDR1 SGHRS and CDR2 YFSETQ. The CDR3 runs 13 residues. V lost 4 bases to trimming and J lost 1 base, with 8 bases between them. DNA of the CDR3: TGCGCCAGCAGCCCCAGGGGGAACACTGAAGCTTTCTTT. This encodes CASSPRGNTEAFF.

The chain has TRBV6-5 and TRBJ1-2, with 7 bases fitting TRBD1. V lost 5 bases, J lost 4 bases, and 7 bases stayed unmatched. Germline CDR1 and CDR2: MNHEY and SVGAGI. The CDR3 length is 14 residues. The CDR3 region is CASSQGVRGYGYTF. The CDR3 DNA is TGTGCCAGCAGTCAGGGGGTACGTGGCTATGGCTACACCTTC.

This clone has just one count. The genes are TRBV3-1 (or the pseudogene TRBV3-2) and TRBJ2-6; D remains ambiguous. This CDR3 has 17 amino acids. V was cut by 1 base and J by 0 bases, with 10 bases left in between. Germline CDR1 reads LGHDT; CDR2 reads YNNKEL (reference sequence). CDR3 protein: CASSQARTYSGANVLTF. DNA of the CDR3: TGTGCCAGCAGCCAAGCACGAACCTACTCTGGGGCCAACGTCCTGACTTTC.

This chain uses TRBV4-2 with TRBJ1-6, with 9 bases aligning to TRBD1. CDR1 LGHNA and CDR2 YNFKEQ come from the germline V gene. The V and J ends lost 3 bases and 8 bases, in that order; junction bases with no gene match: 8. The CDR3 length is 16 residues. In nucleotides, the CDR3 is TGTGCCAGCAGCCAGGTAGTCGGGACAGGGCATTCACCCCTCCACTTT. It yields the protein CASSQVVGTGHSPLHF.

There are many counts of this clone. The chain uses TRBV11-1 and TRBJ1-1; possible D gene TRBD1, 6 bases. The length of the CDR3 is 14 residues. In germline, CDR1 is SGHAT, CDR2 FQDESV (reference sequence). V gave up 5 bases and J gave up 1 base, with 11 bases separating them. The DNA for the CDR3 is TGTGCCAGCAGCCCTTGGACAGAGAACACTGAAGCTTTCTTT. Its translation: CASSPWTENTEAFF.

CDR3 amino acids: CASSYPSGTGWNTGELFF. CDR3 DNA: TGTGCCAGCAGTTACCCGAGCGGGACAGGGTGGAACACCGGGGAGCTGTTTTTT. V is TRBV6-2 or TRBV6-3 and J is TRBJ2-2, with 9 bases aligning to TRBD1. This CDR3 spans 18 amino acids. V shed 2 bases, J shed 1 base, and the junction held 8 bases outside the gene matches. Germline values: CDR1 MNHEY, CDR2 SVGEGT.

V is TRBV5-4 and J is TRBJ2-3; D not certain. Trimming pared 4 bases from V and 6 bases from J, leaving 12 bases between. Germline values: CDR1 SGHNT, CDR2 YYREEE (reference sequence). This CDR3 region has 13 residues. DNA for the CDR3: TGTGCCAGCAGCCGACCCGACAAGGATACGCAGTATTTT. This sequence encodes CASSRPDKDTQYF. The full variable domain, with the rest looked up from reference TRBV5-4 and TRBJ2-3, is ETGVTQSPTHLIKTRGQQVTLRCSSQSGHNTVSWYQQALGQGPQFIFQYYREEENGRGNFPPRFSGLQFPNYSSELNVNALELDDSALYLCASSRPDKDTQYFGPGTRLTVL.

This chain uses TRBV2 with TRBJ1-2; D remains ambiguous. Germline loops: CDR1 SNHLY, CDR2 FYNNEI. V was pared by 6 bases and J by 4 bases, with 15 bases between. CDR3 size: 14 residues. CDR3 sequence (DNA): TGTGCCAGCAGACCCATCGACGGAGTCTATGGCTACACCTTC. Translated: CASRPIDGVYGYTF.

This chain joins TRBV13 and TRBJ2-7, with 12 bases lining up with TRBD2. V lost 1 base and J lost 4; bases outside the gene matches: 11. This CDR3 comprises 18 residues. Per the germline V gene, CDR1 is PRHDT and CDR2 is FYEKMQ (reference sequence). This CDR3 reads CASSLALFRLAGEYEQYF. CDR3 in DNA: TGTGCCAGCAGCTTAGCGCTTTTCCGACTAGCGGGGGAGTACGAGCAGTACTTC.

The chain is built from TRBV9 and TRBJ1-5; TRBD1 aligns across 8 bases. This CDR3 is 14 amino acids long. Losses at the gene ends were 4 bases for V and 6 bases for J; bases not matched to a gene: 6. Germline V gene sequence: CDR1 SGDLS, CDR2 YYNGEE. The CDR3 DNA sequence: TGTGCCAGCAGCCGGACAGGGATTCGTCAGCCCCAGCATTTT. Protein sequence: CASSRTGIRQPQHF.

V is TRBV4-1 and J is TRBJ2-7; a possible D gene is TRBD1 (8 bases). Germline CDR1 reads MGHRA; CDR2 reads YSYEKL. V gave up 3 bases and J gave up 5 bases, with 20 bases separating them. The CDR3 has 16 amino acids. CDR3: CASSQGGNRGVDEQYF. Written as DNA, the CDR3 is TGCGCCAGCAGCCAGGGGGGGAACAGGGGGGTCGACGAGCAGTACTTC.

V gene TRBV7-9 combines with J gene TRBJ1-2; perhaps TRBD1 as D (6 bases). The V and J ends lost 4 bases and 2 bases respectively, with 14 bases between them. CDR1 is SEHNR and CDR2 is FQNEAQ in the germline V gene (reference sequence). The CDR3 extends over 15 amino acids. The CDR3 loop reads CASSYVGQSNYGYTF. In nucleotides, the CDR3 is TGTGCCAGCAGCTATGTCGGACAGTCAAACTATGGCTACACCTTC.

V is TRBV19 and J is TRBJ1-1; 7 nucleotides agree with TRBD1. CDR1 LNHDA and CDR2 SQIVND come from the germline V gene (reference sequence). V was pared by 7 bases and J by 6 bases, with 5 bases of the junction left unmatched. The CDR3 has 12 residues. The CDR3 sequence is CASNTQGAEAFF. The CDR3 bases are TGTGCCAGTAACACTCAGGGGGCTGAAGCTTTCTTT.

The rearrangement uses TRBV4-1 and TRBJ2-4; perhaps TRBD2 as D (6 bases). CDR1 and CDR2 (germline): MGHRA, YSYEKL. Between the trimmed V and J ends, which lost 1 base and 1 base, there was a span of 11 bases. The CDR3 totals 16 residues. As DNA, the CDR3 is TGCGCCAGCAGCCAAGGTGGCGGGGAGGCCAAAAACATTCAGTACTTC. Protein: CASSQGGGEAKNIQYF.